The 14 T cell receptor beta chains listed next were all sequenced from one sample in a study of identical twins. In TCRdb, the 5' RACE reads were re-called with MiXCR into one record per CDR3 protein. The sample has some 250,000 distinct CDR3 sequences; approximately 12% are singletons. The sample was also linked to a second study, of yellow fever vaccine responses in identical twins.

The sequencing sample was made of memory (CD45RO+) T cells sorted from blood. Receptor source: a woman younger than 35 in good health.

The V gene is TRBV2, the J gene TRBJ2-1, with 9 bases lining up with TRBD2. The V gene end was trimmed by 3 bases and the J gene end by 0 bases; junction bases not matched to a gene: 3. Germline assignment: CDR1 SNHLY and CDR2 FYNNEI. The CDR3 runs 16 residues. CDR3 sequence reads: CASSDLRGGSYNEQFF. The DNA for the CDR3 is TGTGCCAGCAGTGATCTGCGGGGGGGCTCCTACAATGAGCAGTTCTTC.

The chain has TRBV23-1 and TRBJ2-7; a possible D gene is TRBD2 (7 bases). TRBV23-1 is an open reading frame, and its role is uncertain. Trimming pared 3 bases from V and 2 bases from J, leaving 17 bases between. This CDR3 spans 16 amino acids. The CDR3 reads CASSHPGGLRAYEQYF. CDR3 DNA sequence: TGCGCCAGCAGTCACCCGGGGGGCCTCCGGGCCTACGAGCAGTACTTC.

This chain joins TRBV12-3 or TRBV12-4 and TRBJ2-7; D unclear. The CDR3 extends over 13 amino acids. V was pared by 1 base and J by 9 bases, with 13 bases between. The CDR3 bases are TGTGCCAGCAGTTTAGACAGCCCCAGAGGGCAGTACTTC. Amino acids: CASSLDSPRGQYF.

V gene TRBV7-2 combines with J gene TRBJ2-1, with no clear D. Germline V CDR1 and CDR2: SGHTA, FQGNSA. There are 12 residues in the CDR3. V was trimmed by 3 bases and J by 5 bases, leaving 5 bases between them. This chain's CDR3 is CASSFYDNEQFF. DNA for the CDR3: TGTGCCAGCAGCTTTTATGACAATGAGCAGTTCTTC.

The table lists this clonotype with a few counts. The chain uses TRBV6-4 and TRBJ2-1, with 10 bases lining up with TRBD1. Germline loops: CDR1 MRHNA, CDR2 SNTAGT. V trimming: 6 bases; J trimming: 9 bases; junction bases outside the gene matches: 8. The CDR3 is made up of 14 amino acids. Written as DNA, the CDR3 is TGTGCCAGCAGCAGGGGGACAGGGGACGGTGAGCAGTTCTTC. Translated: CASSRGTGDGEQFF.

This clonotype was counted only a few times. V usage is TRBV4-1 and J usage is TRBJ2-5; D is ambiguous. CDR3 length: 13 amino acids. Germline V gene lookup returns CDR1 MGHRA and CDR2 YSYEKL. Trimming took off 3 bases at V and 5 bases at J, with 10 bases between the two ends. The CDR3 DNA follows: TGCGCCAGCAGCCAGGACGGTACGGAGACCCAGTACTTC. Its protein product is CASSQDGTETQYF.

The chain has TRBV6-2 or TRBV6-3 and TRBJ1-1; no clear D gene. The CDR3 has 14 residues. Trimming left V 1 base short and J 0 bases short, with 6 bases between. Germline CDR1 MNHEY, CDR2 SVGEGT. The CDR3 spells CASSYLVMNTEAFF. In nucleotides, the CDR3 is TGTGCCAGCAGTTACTTGGTAATGAACACTGAAGCTTTCTTT.

This clonotype was seen only a few times. V and J are TRBV6-4 and TRBJ2-5; TRBD2 aligns across 9 bases. In germline, CDR1 is MRHNA, CDR2 SNTAGT. V lost 2 bases, J lost 4 bases, and 23 bases stayed unmatched. This CDR3 spans 21 amino acids. CDR3 in amino acids: CASSDGPLGSSGNPSGETQYF. The CDR3 nucleotides read TGTGCCAGCAGTGACGGACCCCTCGGGTCTAGCGGGAATCCTTCGGGAGAGACCCAGTACTTC.

The sample holds many counts of this clonotype. CDR3 residues: CASSSADTQYF. The CDR3 coding sequence is TGCGCCAGCAGTTCCGCAGATACGCAGTATTTT. This chain connects TRBV5-1 to TRBJ2-3; D is ambiguous. The germline V gene encodes CDR1 SGHRS and CDR2 YFSETQ. V lost 5 bases and J lost 4, with 5 bases in between. This CDR3 comprises 11 residues.

This clonotype was recorded at least ten times. The chain employs TRBV12-3 or TRBV12-4 and TRBJ2-2; 9 bases agree with TRBD2. The CDR3 sequence is 16 residues long. The J segment lost 1 base and the V segment lost 6 bases, leaving 6 bases of the junction unmatched. This chain's CDR3 is CASSPIAGVNTGELFF. Here the CDR3 DNA reads TGTGCCAGCAGCCCCATAGCGGGGGTGAACACCGGGGAGCTGTTTTTT.

This clonotype turned up a few times. This chain links TRBV5-6 with TRBJ2-1; weak D call: TRBD1 (6 bases). V lost 4 bases, J lost 14 bases, and 16 bases lay in between. Looked up from germline, CDR1 is SGHDT and CDR2 is YYEEEE. The CDR3 is made up of 12 amino acids. The CDR3 here is CASSLTGTREFF. In DNA, the CDR3 is TGTGCCAGCAGCCTCACCGGGACAAGGGAGTTCTTC.

This clonotype was seen repeatedly, ten times or more. This chain connects TRBV5-1 to TRBJ1-1; D is uncertain. The CDR3 runs 15 residues. V was cut by 1 base and J by 5 bases, with 15 bases left in between. CDR1 SGHRS and CDR2 YFSETQ come from the germline V gene. The CDR3 nucleotides read TGCGCCAGCAGCTTGACACCCAAGGCGGGGACTGAAGCTTTCTTT. Its protein is CASSLTPKAGTEAFF.

V usage is TRBV20-1 and J usage is TRBJ2-3; 12 bases agree with TRBD2. Germline lookup yields CDR1 DFQATT and CDR2 SNEGSKA (reference sequence). J lost 4 bases, V lost 4 bases, and 12 bases had no gene match. The CDR3 is made up of 17 amino acids. The CDR3 DNA reads as TGCAGTGCTAACCCTAGCGGGGGGGCTTATCATGCAGATACGCAGTATTTT. This encodes CSANPSGGAYHADTQYF.

This clonotype has just one count. The V call is TRBV19, the J call TRBJ1-6, with D uncertain. The CDR3 has 15 residues. The germline gives CDR1 LNHDA, CDR2 SQIVND (reference sequence). The V gene lost 2 bases and the J gene lost 4 bases, with 9 bases spanning the gap. The CDR3 reads CASSIRPAYNSPLHF. The CDR3 bases are TGTGCCAGTAGTATAAGGCCAGCGTATAATTCACCCCTCCACTTT.